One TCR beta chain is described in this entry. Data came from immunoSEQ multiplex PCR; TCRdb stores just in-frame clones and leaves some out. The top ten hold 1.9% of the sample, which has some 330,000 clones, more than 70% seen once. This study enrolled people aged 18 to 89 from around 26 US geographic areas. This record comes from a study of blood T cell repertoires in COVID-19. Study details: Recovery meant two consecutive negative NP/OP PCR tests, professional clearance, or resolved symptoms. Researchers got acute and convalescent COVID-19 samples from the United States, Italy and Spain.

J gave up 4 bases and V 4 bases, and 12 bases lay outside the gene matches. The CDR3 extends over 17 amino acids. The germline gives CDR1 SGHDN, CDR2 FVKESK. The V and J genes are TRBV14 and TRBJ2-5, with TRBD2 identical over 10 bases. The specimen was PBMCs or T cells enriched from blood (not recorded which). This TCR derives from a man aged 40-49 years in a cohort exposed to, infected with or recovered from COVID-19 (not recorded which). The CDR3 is CASSPLGASGSRETQYF. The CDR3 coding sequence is TGTGCCAGCAGCCCGCTAGGTGCTAGCGGGAGTAGAGAGACCCAGTACTTC.